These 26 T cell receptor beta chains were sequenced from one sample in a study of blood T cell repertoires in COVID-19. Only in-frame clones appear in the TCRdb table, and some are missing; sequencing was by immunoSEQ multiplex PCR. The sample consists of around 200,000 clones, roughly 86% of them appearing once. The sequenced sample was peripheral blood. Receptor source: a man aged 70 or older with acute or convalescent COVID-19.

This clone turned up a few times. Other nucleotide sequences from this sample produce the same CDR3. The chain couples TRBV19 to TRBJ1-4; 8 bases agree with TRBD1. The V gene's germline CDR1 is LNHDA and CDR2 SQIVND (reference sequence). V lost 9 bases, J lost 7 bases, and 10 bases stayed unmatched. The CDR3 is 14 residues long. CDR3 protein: CASSRDRGSEKLFF. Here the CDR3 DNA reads TGTGCCAGCAGCCGTGACAGGGGATCTGAAAAACTGTTTTTT.

CDR3 DNA sequence: TGCAGCGTTGCGGGACACCCGTCCTACAATGAGCAGTTCTTC. It is translated as CSVAGHPSYNEQFF. The chain joins TRBV29-1 to TRBJ2-1; the D gene is possibly TRBD1 (6 bases). Germline-derived CDR1 and CDR2 are SQVTM and ANQGSEA. V gave up 4 bases and J gave up 1 base, with 11 bases separating them. The CDR3 totals 14 residues.

CDR3 residues: CATREAGGETQYF. Written as DNA, the CDR3 is TGTGCCACAAGGGAGGCGGGCGGGGAGACCCAGTACTTC. This rearrangement joins TRBV5-4 to TRBJ2-5; perhaps TRBD2 as D (6 bases). V shed 9 bases and J shed 5 bases, with 17 bases lying between them. The CDR3 covers 13 residues. From germline, CDR1 is SGHNT and CDR2 YYREEE (reference sequence).

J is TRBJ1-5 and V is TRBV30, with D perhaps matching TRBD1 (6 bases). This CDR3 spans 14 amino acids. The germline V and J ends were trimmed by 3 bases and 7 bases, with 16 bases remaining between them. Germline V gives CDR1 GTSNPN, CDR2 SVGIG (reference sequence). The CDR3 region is CAWSGGQGRQPQHF. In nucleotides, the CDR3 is TGTGCCTGGAGCGGGGGGCAGGGCCGGCAGCCCCAGCATTTT.

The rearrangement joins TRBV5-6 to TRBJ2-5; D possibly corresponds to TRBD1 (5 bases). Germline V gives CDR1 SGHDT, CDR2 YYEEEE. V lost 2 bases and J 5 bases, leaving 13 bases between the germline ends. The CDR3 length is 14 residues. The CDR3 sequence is CASSLSGAGETQYF. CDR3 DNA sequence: TGTGCCAGCAGCTTAAGTGGGGCCGGGGAGACCCAGTACTTC.

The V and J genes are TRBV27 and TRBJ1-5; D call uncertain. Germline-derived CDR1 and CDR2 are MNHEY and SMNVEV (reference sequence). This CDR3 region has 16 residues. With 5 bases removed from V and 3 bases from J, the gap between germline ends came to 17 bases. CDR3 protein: CASSPQGGLLNQPQHF. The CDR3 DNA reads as TGTGCCAGCAGTCCCCAAGGCGGGTTGCTCAATCAGCCCCAGCATTTT.

The chain's CDR3 is CASSQRGTGLTDTQYF. In nucleotides, the CDR3 is TGTGCCAGCAGCCAACGCGGAACAGGGTTGACAGATACGCAGTATTTT. J is TRBJ2-3 and V is TRBV3-1 (or the pseudogene TRBV3-2); D is perhaps TRBD1 (6 bases). Trimming cost V 2 bases and J 3 bases, with 15 bases left between them. The CDR3 consists of 16 residues. The germline CDR1 and CDR2 sequences are LGHDT and YNNKEL (reference sequence).

The CDR3 loop is CASSLVAVGGSPLHF. CDR3 bases: TGTGCCAGCAGCTTGGTGGCGGTGGGGGGTTCACCCCTCCACTTT. The chain is built from TRBV5-5 and TRBJ1-6; TRBD1 might be the D (5 bases). Trimming stripped 0 bases from V and 9 bases from J, with 13 bases between. This CDR3 has 15 residues. Looked up from germline, CDR1 is SGHKS and CDR2 is YYEKEE (reference sequence).

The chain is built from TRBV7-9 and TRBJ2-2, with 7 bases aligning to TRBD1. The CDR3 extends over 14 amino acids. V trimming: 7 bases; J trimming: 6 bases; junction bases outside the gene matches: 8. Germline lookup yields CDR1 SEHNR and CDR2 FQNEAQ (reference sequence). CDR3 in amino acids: CASTRQGTAGELFF. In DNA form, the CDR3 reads TGTGCCAGCACCCGACAGGGTACGGCCGGGGAGCTGTTTTTT.

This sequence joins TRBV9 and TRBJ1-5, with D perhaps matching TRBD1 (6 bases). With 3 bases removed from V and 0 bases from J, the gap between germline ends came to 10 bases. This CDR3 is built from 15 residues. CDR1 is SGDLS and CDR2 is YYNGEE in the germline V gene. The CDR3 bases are TGTGCCAGCAGCGGAACAGGGAGTAGCAATCAGCCCCAGCATTTT. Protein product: CASSGTGSSNQPQHF.

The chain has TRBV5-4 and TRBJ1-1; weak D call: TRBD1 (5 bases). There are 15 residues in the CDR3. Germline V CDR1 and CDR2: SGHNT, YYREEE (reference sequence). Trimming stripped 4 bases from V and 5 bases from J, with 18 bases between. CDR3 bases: TGTGCCAGCAGCGCCCTCGGGGGAGAAGGGACTGAAGCTTTCTTT. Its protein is CASSALGGEGTEAFF.

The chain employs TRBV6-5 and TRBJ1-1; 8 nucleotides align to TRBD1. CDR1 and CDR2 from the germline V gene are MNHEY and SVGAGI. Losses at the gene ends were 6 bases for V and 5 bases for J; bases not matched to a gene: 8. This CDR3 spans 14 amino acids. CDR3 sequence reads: CASSPDREKTEAFF. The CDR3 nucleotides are TGTGCCAGCAGCCCGGACAGGGAGAAGACTGAAGCTTTCTTT.

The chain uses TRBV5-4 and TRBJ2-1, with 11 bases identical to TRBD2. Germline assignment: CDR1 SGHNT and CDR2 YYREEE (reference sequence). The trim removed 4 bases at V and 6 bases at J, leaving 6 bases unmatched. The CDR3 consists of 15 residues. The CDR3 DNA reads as TGTGCCAGCAGCCTATCTAGCGGGGGGTTCAATGAGCAGTTCTTC. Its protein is CASSLSSGGFNEQFF.

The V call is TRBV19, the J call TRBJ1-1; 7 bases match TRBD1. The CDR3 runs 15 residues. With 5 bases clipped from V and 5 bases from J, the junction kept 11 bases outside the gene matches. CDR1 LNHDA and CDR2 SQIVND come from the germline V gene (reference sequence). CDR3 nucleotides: TGTGCCAGTAGTCCTCGGACAGGAGGAGAGACTGAAGCTTTCTTT. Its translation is CASSPRTGGETEAFF.

The CDR3 reads CATRQGAVEKLFF. As DNA, the CDR3 is TGTGCCACCCGACAGGGGGCGGTTGAAAAACTGTTTTTT. The genes are TRBV15 and TRBJ1-4; 10 bases line up with TRBD1. CDR1 LNHNV and CDR2 YYDKDF come from the germline V gene (reference sequence). V lost 8 bases, J lost 7 bases, and 4 bases stayed unmatched. The length of the CDR3 is 13 residues.

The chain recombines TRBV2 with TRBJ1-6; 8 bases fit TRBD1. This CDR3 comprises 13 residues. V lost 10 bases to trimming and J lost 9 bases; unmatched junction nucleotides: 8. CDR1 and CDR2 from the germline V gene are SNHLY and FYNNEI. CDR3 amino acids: CATLQGVGSPLHF. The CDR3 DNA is TGTGCCACCCTACAGGGGGTAGGTTCACCCCTCCACTTT.

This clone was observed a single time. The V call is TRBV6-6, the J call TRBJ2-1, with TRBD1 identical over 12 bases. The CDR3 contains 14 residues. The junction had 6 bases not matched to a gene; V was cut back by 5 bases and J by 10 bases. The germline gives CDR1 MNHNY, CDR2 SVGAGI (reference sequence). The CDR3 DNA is TGTGCCAGCAGTCCGGGACAGGGGGCAGGGGAGCAGTTCTTC. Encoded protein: CASSPGQGAGEQFF.

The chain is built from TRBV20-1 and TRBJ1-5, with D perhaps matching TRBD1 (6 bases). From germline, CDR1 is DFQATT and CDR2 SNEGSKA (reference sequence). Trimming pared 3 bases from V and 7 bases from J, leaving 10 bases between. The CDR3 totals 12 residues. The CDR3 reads CSASSGGQPQHF. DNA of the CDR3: TGCAGTGCTAGTAGCGGGGGCCAGCCCCAGCATTTT.

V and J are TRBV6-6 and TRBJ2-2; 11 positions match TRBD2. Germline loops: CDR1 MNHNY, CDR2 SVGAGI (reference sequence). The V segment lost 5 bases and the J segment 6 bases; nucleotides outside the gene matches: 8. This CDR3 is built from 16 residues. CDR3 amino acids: CASSPRLAGFPGELFF. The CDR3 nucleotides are TGTGCCAGCAGTCCCAGACTAGCGGGGTTTCCCGGGGAGCTGTTTTTT.

The DNA of the CDR3 is TGCGCCAGCAGTTTGACGGGACTAGCGGGAGGCTCATGGGGCACAGATACGCAGTATTTT. Residues: CASSLTGLAGGSWGTDTQYF. The chain employs TRBV5-1 and TRBJ2-3; TRBD2 matches at 15 bases. V was pared by 5 bases and J by 1 base, with 14 bases of the junction left unmatched. The CDR3 spans 20 residues. Germline lookup yields CDR1 SGHRS and CDR2 YFSETQ.

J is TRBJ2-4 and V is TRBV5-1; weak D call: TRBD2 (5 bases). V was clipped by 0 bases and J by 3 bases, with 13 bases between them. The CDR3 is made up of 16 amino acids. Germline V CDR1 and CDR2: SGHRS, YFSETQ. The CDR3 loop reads CASSLDEGWVKNIQYF. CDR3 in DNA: TGCGCCAGCAGCTTGGACGAGGGATGGGTCAAAAACATTCAGTACTTC.

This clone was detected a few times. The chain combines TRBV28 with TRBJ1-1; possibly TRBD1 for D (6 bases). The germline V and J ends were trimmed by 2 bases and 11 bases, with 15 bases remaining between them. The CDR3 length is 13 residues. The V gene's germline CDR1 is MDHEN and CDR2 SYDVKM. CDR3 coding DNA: TGTGCCAGCAGTTTAAGGCGGGGGGCGCAGGCTTTCTTT. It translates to CASSLRRGAQAFF. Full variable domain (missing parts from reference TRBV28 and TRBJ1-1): DVKVTQSSRYLVKRTGEKVFLECVQDMDHENMFWYRQDPGLGLRLIYFSYDVKMKEKGDIPEGYSVSREKKERFSLILESASTNQTSMYLCASSLRRGAQAFFGQGTRLTVV.

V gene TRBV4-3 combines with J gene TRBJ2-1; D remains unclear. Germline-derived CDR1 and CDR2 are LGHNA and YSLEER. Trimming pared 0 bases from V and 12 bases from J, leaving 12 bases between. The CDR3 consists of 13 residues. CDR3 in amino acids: CASSQDLGAGQFF. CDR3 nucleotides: TGCGCCAGCAGCCAAGATCTGGGCGCTGGGCAGTTCTTC.

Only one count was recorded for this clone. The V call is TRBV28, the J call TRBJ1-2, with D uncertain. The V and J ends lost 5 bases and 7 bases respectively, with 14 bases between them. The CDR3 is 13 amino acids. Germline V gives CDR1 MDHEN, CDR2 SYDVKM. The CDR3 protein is CASSIRQKAGYTF. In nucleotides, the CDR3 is TGTGCCAGCAGTATTCGACAAAAGGCTGGCTACACCTTC.

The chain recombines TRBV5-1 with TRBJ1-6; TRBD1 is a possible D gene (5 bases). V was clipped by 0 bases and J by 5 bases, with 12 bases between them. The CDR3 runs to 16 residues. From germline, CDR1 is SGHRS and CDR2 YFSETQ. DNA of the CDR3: TGCGCCAGCAGCTTGGCAGGGCCCGAAAATAATTCACCCCTCCACTTT. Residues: CASSLAGPENNSPLHF.

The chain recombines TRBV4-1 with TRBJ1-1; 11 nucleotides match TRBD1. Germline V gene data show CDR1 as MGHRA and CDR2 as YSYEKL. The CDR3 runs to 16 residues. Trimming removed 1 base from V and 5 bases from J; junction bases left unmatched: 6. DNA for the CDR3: TGCGCCAGCAGCCAAGCAGGACAGGGGGCAGGGACTGAAGCTTTCTTT. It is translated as CASSQAGQGAGTEAFF.